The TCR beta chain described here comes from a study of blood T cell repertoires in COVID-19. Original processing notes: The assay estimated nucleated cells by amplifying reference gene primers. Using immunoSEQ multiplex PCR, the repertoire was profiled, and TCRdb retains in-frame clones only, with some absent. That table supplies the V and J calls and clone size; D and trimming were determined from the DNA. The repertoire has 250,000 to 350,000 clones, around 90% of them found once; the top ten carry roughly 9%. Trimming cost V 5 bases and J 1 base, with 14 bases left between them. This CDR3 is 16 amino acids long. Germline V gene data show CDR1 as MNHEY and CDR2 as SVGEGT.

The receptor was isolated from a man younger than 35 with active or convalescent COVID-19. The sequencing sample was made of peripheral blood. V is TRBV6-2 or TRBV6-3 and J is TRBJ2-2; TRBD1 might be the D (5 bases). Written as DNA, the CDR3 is TGTGCCAGCAGTCCCTTCGGACAACAGAACACCGGGGAGCTGTTTTTT. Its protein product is CASSPFGQQNTGELFF.